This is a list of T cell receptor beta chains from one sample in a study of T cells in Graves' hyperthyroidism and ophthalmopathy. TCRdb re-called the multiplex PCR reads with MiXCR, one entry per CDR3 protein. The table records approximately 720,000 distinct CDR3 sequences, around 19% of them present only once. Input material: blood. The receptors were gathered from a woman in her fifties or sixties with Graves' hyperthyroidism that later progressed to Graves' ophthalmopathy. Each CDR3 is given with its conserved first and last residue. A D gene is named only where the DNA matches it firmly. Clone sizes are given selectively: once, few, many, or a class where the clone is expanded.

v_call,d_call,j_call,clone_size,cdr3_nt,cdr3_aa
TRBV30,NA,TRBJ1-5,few,TGTGCCTGGAGTGTACCCAGGGTGTCTAGCAGTCAGCCCCAGCATTTT,CAWSVPRVSSSQPQHF
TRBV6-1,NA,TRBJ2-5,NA,TGTGCCAGCACTACTACTGGTCCCGGGACCCAGTACTTC,CASTTTGPGTQYF
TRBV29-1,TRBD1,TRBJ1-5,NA,TGCAGCGTTGCGACAGGGGGCCGGGGTCAGCCCCAGCATTTT,CSVATGGRGQPQHF
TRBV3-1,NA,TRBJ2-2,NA,TGTGCCAGCAGCCAAGACCTCATCACCGCAACGGACCTCACAAGTGGGGAGCTGTTTTTT,CASSQDLITATDLTSGELFF
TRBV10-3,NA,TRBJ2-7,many,TGTGCCATCAGTCTGGACAGCTACGAGCAGTACTTC,CAISLDSYEQYF
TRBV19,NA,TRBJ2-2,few,TGTGCCAGTAGTATCCCCCGGGGGAGCACCGGGGAGCTGTTTTTT,CASSIPRGSTGELFF
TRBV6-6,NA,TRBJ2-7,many,TGTGCCAGCAGTTACTCGACTGACTCCTACGAGCAGTACTTC,CASSYSTDSYEQYF
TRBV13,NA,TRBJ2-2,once,TGTGCCAGCAGCTTATTGGTTGGGGGTCGGACCGGGGAGCTGTTTTTT,CASSLLVGGRTGELFF
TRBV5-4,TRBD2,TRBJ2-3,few,TGTGCCAGCAGCCGGGCGGGGGGGGACACAGATACGCAGTATTTT,CASSRAGGDTDTQYF
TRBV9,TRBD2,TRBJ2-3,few,TGTGCCAGCAGCGTAGACGGACTAGCGGGGGTAATAGATACGCAGTATTTT,CASSVDGLAGVIDTQYF
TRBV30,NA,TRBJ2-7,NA,TGTGCCTGGAAGTCCGGTCGGAGCTCCTACGAGCAGTACTTC,CAWKSGRSSYEQYF
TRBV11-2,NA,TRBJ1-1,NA,TGTGCCAGCAGCCGGGGACATCTGTTGAACACTGAAGCTTTCTTT,CASSRGHLLNTEAFF
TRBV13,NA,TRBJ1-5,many,TGTGCCAGCAGCGAGGGGATTTCAAGCAATCAGCCCCAGCATTTT,CASSEGISSNQPQHF
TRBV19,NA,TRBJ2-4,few,TGTGCCAGTAGTGACTCCGGGACGCAAAACATTCAGTACTTC,CASSDSGTQNIQYF
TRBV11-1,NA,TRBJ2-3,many,TGTGCCAGCAGCTTAGACACCCGAAGATTAGATACGCAGTATTTT,CASSLDTRRLDTQYF
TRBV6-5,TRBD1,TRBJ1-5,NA,TGTGCCAGCAGTTCTCAGACAGGGTCCGGGCAGCCCCAGCATTTT,CASSSQTGSGQPQHF
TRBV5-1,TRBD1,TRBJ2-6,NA,TGCGCCAGCAGCTGGAACAGGGGATCAACTGGGGCCAACGTCCTGACTTTC,CASSWNRGSTGANVLTF
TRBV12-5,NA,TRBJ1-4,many,TGTGCTAGTGGTCGAGAACCAGGGGCGTCGGGAGAAAAACTGTTTTTT,CASGREPGASGEKLFF
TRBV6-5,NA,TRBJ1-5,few,TGTGCCAGCAGTTACGGGAACAGGGGCAATCAGCCCCAGCATTTT,CASSYGNRGNQPQHF
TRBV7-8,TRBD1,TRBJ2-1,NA,TGTGCCAGCAGCTTAAATACGGGACAGGGGTACAATGAGCAGTTCTTC,CASSLNTGQGYNEQFF
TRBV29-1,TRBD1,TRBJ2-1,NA,TGCAGCGCTGGGACAGGGCTTGGAGATGAGCAGTTCTTC,CSAGTGLGDEQFF
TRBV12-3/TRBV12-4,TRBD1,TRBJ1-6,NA,TGTGCCAGCAGTTCAAGTAGGGACAGGGTCTCTTCACCCCTCCACTTT,CASSSSRDRVSSPLHF